Following are 13 T cell receptor beta chains from one sample sequenced in a study of technical replicates of blood from a few donors. This table comes from immunoSEQ multiplex PCR, and its TCRdb copy is limited to in-frame clones, with some not included. Of around 80,000 clones listed, about 98% are singletons. Sample: T cells isolated from PBMCs. These receptors came from a human donor in good health.

The rearrangement links TRBV7-9 to TRBJ2-3; a possible D gene is TRBD1 (5 bases). Germline V gene sequence: CDR1 SEHNR, CDR2 FQNEAQ (reference sequence). V was trimmed by 1 base and J by 2 bases, leaving 10 bases between them. This CDR3 has 15 amino acids. CDR3 nucleotides: TGTGCCAGCAGCTTAGATCAGGGTTTCACAGATACGCAGTATTTT. This sequence encodes CASSLDQGFTDTQYF.

CDR3 sequence (DNA): TGTGCCAGCAGCCCGGGACAGGAACGAATTCAGTACTTC. Translated, it gives CASSPGQERIQYF. The V gene is TRBV7-9, the J gene TRBJ2-4; TRBD1 matches at 8 bases. Germline-derived CDR1 and CDR2 are SEHNR and FQNEAQ (reference sequence). The CDR3 totals 13 residues. Unmatched junction bases numbered 7, after V lost 5 bases and J lost 10 bases.

This chain joins TRBV6-5 and TRBJ1-2; 7 nucleotides align to TRBD1. Looked up from germline, CDR1 is MNHEY and CDR2 is SVGAGI. The V gene end was trimmed by 0 bases and the J gene end by 4 bases; junction bases not matched to a gene: 5. CDR3 length: 15 amino acids. CDR3 DNA: TGTGCCAGCAGTTACTCGGTGACAGGGACCTATGGCTACACCTTC. It yields the protein CASSYSVTGTYGYTF.

This clone was observed once. The chain combines TRBV9 with TRBJ2-1; 12 bases are shared with TRBD2. J was trimmed by 9 bases and V by 3 bases; bases with no gene match: 4. CDR1 and CDR2 (germline): SGDLS, YYNGEE. This CDR3 region has 14 residues. The CDR3 bases are TGTGCCAGCAGCGAACTAGCGGGGGGTGGTGAGCAGTTCTTC. It is translated as CASSELAGGGEQFF.

The V call is TRBV6-5, the J call TRBJ1-2; 8 bases line up with TRBD1. CDR1 and CDR2 from the germline V gene are MNHEY and SVGAGI. After removal of 0 bases from V and 8 bases from J, the junction contained 8 bases not matched to a gene. This CDR3 contains 15 residues. CDR3 in amino acids: CASSYSTGQAAGYTF. For the CDR3, the DNA is TGTGCCAGCAGTTACTCGACGGGACAGGCTGCGGGCTACACCTTC.

The chain recombines TRBV9 with TRBJ2-5, with 7 bases identical to TRBD2. The V segment lost 4 bases and the J segment 4 bases; nucleotides outside the gene matches: 16. The CDR3 has 17 residues. The germline CDR1 and CDR2 sequences are SGDLS and YYNGEE. The CDR3 DNA sequence: TGTGCCAGCAGCCTCGGGGCGGGAGCTACGTTAGGAGAGACCCAGTACTTC. Translated, it gives CASSLGAGATLGETQYF.

The rearrangement links TRBV5-1 to TRBJ2-1, with a tentative D call TRBD2 (5 bases). CDR3 size: 14 residues. Germline-derived CDR1 and CDR2 are SGHRS and YFSETQ. V was pared by 1 base and J by 4 bases, with 9 bases between. CDR3 DNA sequence: TGCGCCAGCAGCTTGCTTGGGGAGTACAATGAGCAGTTCTTC. This encodes CASSLLGEYNEQFF.

V and J are TRBV29-1 and TRBJ1-1, with D unresolved. The CDR3 spans 14 residues. CDR1 SQVTM and CDR2 ANQGSEA come from the germline V gene. V was trimmed by 5 bases and J by 1 base, leaving 14 bases between them. This CDR3 reads CSVYGRAGNTEAFF. CDR3 bases: TGCAGCGTTTATGGACGCGCGGGGAACACTGAAGCTTTCTTT.

The chain employs TRBV19 and TRBJ2-2; possible D gene TRBD1, 5 bases. Germline V gene sequence: CDR1 LNHDA, CDR2 SQIVND (reference sequence). Trimming shortened V by 5 bases and J by 1 base, and 11 bases separated the two germline ends. The CDR3 loop spans 15 amino acids. The CDR3 DNA sequence: TGTGCCAGTAGTCGGTGGGGCCTGAACACCGGGGAGCTGTTTTTT. It yields the protein CASSRWGLNTGELFF.

This sequence joins TRBV9 and TRBJ2-2; TRBD1 aligns across 8 bases. Germline CDR1 is SGDLS and CDR2 is YYNGEE. J gave up 6 bases and V 3 bases, and 7 bases lay outside the gene matches. The length of the CDR3 is 15 residues. CDR3 in amino acids: CASSETGAVAGELFF. The CDR3 DNA follows: TGTGCCAGCAGCGAGACAGGGGCGGTCGCCGGGGAGCTGTTTTTT.

This clone was recorded only once. The rearrangement links TRBV28 to TRBJ2-1; 8 nucleotides line up with TRBD2. The ends lost 3 bases at V and 0 bases at J; junction bases unmatched: 1. CDR3 length: 15 amino acids. CDR1 and CDR2 (germline): MDHEN, SYDVKM. DNA for the CDR3: TGTGCCAGCAGTTTCAGCGGGAGCTCCTACAATGAGCAGTTCTTC. Translated: CASSFSGSSYNEQFF.

The chain links TRBV7-9 to TRBJ2-7; D unresolved. The CDR3 covers 15 residues. Germline V gene data show CDR1 as SEHNR and CDR2 as FQNEAQ (reference sequence). V was pared by 3 bases and J by 0 bases, with 12 bases between. The CDR3 sequence: CASSLEQFSSYEQYF. The CDR3 nucleotides read TGTGCCAGCAGCTTGGAGCAGTTCAGCTCCTACGAGCAGTACTTC. Full variable domain (outside the CDR3, taken from reference TRBV7-9 and TRBJ2-7): DTGVSQNPRHKITKRGQNVTFRCDPISEHNRLYWYRQTLGQGPEFLTYFQNEAQLEKSRLLSDRFSAERPKGSFSTLEIQRTEQGDSAMYLCASSLEQFSSYEQYFGPGTRLTVT.

The V and J genes are TRBV6-5 and TRBJ2-7, with 10 bases that match TRBD2. After removal of 0 bases from V and 4 bases from J, the junction contained 6 bases not matched to a gene. Germline V gene data show CDR1 as MNHEY and CDR2 as SVGAGI. This CDR3 is 16 amino acids long. The CDR3 nucleotides read TGTGCCAGCAGTTACTCTCTAGCGGGAGTCATGTACGAGCAGTACTTC. Its protein is CASSYSLAGVMYEQYF.